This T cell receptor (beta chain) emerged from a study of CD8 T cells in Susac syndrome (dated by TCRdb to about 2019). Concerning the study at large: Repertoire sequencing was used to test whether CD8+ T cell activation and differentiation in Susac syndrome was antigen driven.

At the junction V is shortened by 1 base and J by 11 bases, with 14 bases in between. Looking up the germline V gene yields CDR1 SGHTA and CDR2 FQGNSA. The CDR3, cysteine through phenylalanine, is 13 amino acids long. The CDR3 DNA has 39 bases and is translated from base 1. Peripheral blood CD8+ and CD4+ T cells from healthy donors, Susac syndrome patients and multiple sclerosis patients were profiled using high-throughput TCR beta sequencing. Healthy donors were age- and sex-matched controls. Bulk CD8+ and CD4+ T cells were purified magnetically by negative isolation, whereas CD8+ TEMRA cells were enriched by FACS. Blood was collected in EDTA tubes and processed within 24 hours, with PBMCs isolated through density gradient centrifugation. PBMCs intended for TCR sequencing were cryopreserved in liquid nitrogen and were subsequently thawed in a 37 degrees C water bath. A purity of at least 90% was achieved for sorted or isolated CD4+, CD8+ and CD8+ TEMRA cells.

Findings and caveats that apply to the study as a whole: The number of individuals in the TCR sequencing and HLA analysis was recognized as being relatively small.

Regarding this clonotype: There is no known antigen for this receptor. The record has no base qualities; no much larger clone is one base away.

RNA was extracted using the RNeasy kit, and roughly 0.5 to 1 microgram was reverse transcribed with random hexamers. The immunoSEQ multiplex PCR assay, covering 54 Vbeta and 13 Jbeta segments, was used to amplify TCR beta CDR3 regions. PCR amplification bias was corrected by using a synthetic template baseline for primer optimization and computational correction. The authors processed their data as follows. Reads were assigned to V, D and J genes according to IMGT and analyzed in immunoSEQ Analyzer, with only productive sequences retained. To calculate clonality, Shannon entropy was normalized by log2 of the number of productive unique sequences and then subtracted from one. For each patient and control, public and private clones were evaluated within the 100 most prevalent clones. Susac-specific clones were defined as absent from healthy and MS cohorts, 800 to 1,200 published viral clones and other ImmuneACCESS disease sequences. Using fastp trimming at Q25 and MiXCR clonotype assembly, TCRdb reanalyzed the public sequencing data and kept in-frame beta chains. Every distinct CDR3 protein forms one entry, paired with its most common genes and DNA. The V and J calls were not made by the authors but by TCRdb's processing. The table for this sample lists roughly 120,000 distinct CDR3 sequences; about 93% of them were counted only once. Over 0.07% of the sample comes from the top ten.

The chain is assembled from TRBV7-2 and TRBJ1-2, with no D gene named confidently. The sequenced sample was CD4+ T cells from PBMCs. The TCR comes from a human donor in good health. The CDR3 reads CASSLDGSVKYTF. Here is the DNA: TGTGCCAGCAGCTTAGACGGATCTGTGAAGTACACCTTC.